These 2 T cell receptor beta chains were all obtained from the same sample, sequenced in a study of blood T cell repertoires in COVID-19. Data came from immunoSEQ multiplex PCR; TCRdb stores just in-frame clones and leaves some out. This table has approximately 500,000 clones, 85% to 90% appearing once. The sequencing input was peripheral blood. Every receptor here comes from a woman aged 45 to 65 with COVID-19, enrolled during active disease.

The rearrangement uses TRBV4-1 and TRBJ1-2; D may be TRBD1 (6 bases). Trimming took 2 bases from V and 0 from J, leaving 13 bases between them. Germline V gene lookup returns CDR1 MGHRA and CDR2 YSYEKL. This CDR3 has 16 amino acids. As DNA, the CDR3 is TGCGCCAGCAGCCAAACTACAGGGCTCCCTAACTATGGCTACACCTTC. As protein: CASSQTTGLPNYGYTF.

The chain joins TRBV5-6 to TRBJ2-7, with D perhaps matching TRBD1 (6 bases). The germline gives CDR1 SGHDT, CDR2 YYEEEE. V was shortened by 0 bases and J by 2 bases, with 18 bases between the two germline ends. CDR3 length equals 17 residues. The CDR3 nucleotides read TGTGCCAGCAGCTTGGTGACAGACCTAGAGGGGGCCTACGAGCAGTACTTC. It yields the protein CASSLVTDLEGAYEQYF. The variable domain in full, with the rest retrieved from reference TRBV5-6 and TRBJ2-7, is DAGVTQSPTHLIKTRGQQVTLRCSPKSGHDTVSWYQQALGQGPQFIFQYYEEEERQRGNFPDRFSGHQFPNYSSELNVNALLLGDSALYLCASSLVTDLEGAYEQYFGPGTRLTVT.